One sample yielded the 27 T cell receptor beta chains listed below, sequenced in a study of blood T cell repertoires in COVID-19. Using immunoSEQ multiplex PCR, the repertoire was profiled, and TCRdb retains in-frame clones only, with some absent. Of 400,000 to 450,000 clones in the sample, over 75% were seen once. Material for sequencing was peripheral blood. These receptors originate from a woman aged 35 to 49 with COVID-19, enrolled during active disease.

V usage is TRBV6-2 or TRBV6-3 and J usage is TRBJ1-5; no clear D gene. Germline assignment: CDR1 MNHEY and CDR2 SVGEGT. This CDR3 has 14 residues. Trimming left V 6 bases short and J 1 base short, with 10 bases between. DNA for the CDR3: TGTGCCAGCAGCCGACAATGGAGCAATCAGCCCCAGCATTTT. Its protein product is CASSRQWSNQPQHF.

The chain employs TRBV7-9 and TRBJ1-5; maybe TRBD1 (5 bases). The CDR3 runs 14 residues. Per germline, CDR1 SEHNR and CDR2 FQNEAQ (reference sequence). With 2 bases removed from V and 6 bases from J, the gap between germline ends came to 11 bases. The CDR3 region is CASSLQGSGQPQHF. DNA for the CDR3: TGTGCCAGCAGCTTACAGGGTAGCGGTCAGCCCCAGCATTTT.

The V call is TRBV6-5, the J call TRBJ1-1; D call uncertain. Trimming left V 0 bases short and J 4 bases short, with 6 bases between. Germline lookup yields CDR1 MNHEY and CDR2 SVGAGI. This CDR3 contains 13 residues. The CDR3 reads CASSYSRVTEAFF. CDR3 coding DNA: TGTGCCAGCAGTTACTCACGGGTCACTGAAGCTTTCTTT.

Regarding this clone: Compared with germline, one end of the junction differs, possibly owing to a read error. The chain combines TRBV6-1 with TRBJ2-1; 7 bases line up with TRBD1. Germline V gene lookup returns CDR1 MNHNS and CDR2 SASEGT. The CDR3 contains 13 residues. The CDR3 loop reads CASTEQGFNEQFF. The CDR3 DNA reads as TGTGCCAGCACTGAACAGGGGTTCAATGAGCAGTTCTTC.

V usage is TRBV28 and J usage is TRBJ1-5; the D gene is possibly TRBD1 (6 bases). Germline-derived CDR1 and CDR2 are MDHEN and SYDVKM. The V end lost 7 bases, the J end lost 5 bases, and 12 bases lay between the germline ends. This CDR3 is 13 amino acids long. CDR3 sequence reads: CASIAGADQPQHF. In DNA form, the CDR3 reads TGTGCCAGCATCGCGGGGGCCGATCAGCCCCAGCATTTT.

The V call is TRBV29-1, the J call TRBJ2-3, with TRBD1 identical over 9 bases. The V gene's germline CDR1 is SQVTM and CDR2 ANQGSEA. V lost 4 bases to trimming and J lost 5 bases; unmatched junction nucleotides: 4. The CDR3 consists of 13 residues. CDR3 in amino acids: CSVGTGVGDTQYF. The CDR3 DNA follows: TGCAGCGTTGGGACAGGGGTGGGAGATACGCAGTATTTT.

This chain links TRBV19 with TRBJ2-2; D is possibly TRBD1 (6 bases). Trimming took 4 bases from V and 5 from J, leaving 11 bases between them. Germline V gives CDR1 LNHDA, CDR2 SQIVND (reference sequence). The CDR3 runs 14 residues. CDR3 amino acids: CASSKSGVTGELFF. The CDR3 DNA follows: TGTGCCAGTAGTAAATCAGGGGTTACCGGGGAGCTGTTTTTT.

The CDR3 protein is CASSGGGNYGYTF. The CDR3 bases are TGTGCCAGCAGCGGCGGGGGTAACTATGGCTACACCTTC. The rearrangement links TRBV7-6 to TRBJ1-2, with a tentative D call TRBD1 (5 bases). CDR3 length equals 13 residues. CDR1 is SGHVS and CDR2 is FNYEAQ in the germline V gene. V gave up 5 bases and J gave up 1 base, with 8 bases separating them.

The chain couples TRBV3-1 (or the pseudogene TRBV3-2) to TRBJ1-5; 7 bases are a match to TRBD1. Losses at the gene ends were 1 base for V and 5 bases for J; bases not matched to a gene: 2. CDR1 LGHDT and CDR2 YNNKEL come from the germline V gene (reference sequence). This CDR3 comprises 14 residues. CDR3 nucleotides: TGTGCCAGCAGCCAAGTCAGGGGGGATCAGCCCCAGCATTTT. It encodes CASSQVRGDQPQHF.

The CDR3 nucleotides are TGTGCCAGCAGTTACTCGATCGGTGACACCTCCTACGAGCAGTACTTC. Translating gives CASSYSIGDTSYEQYF. V is TRBV6-2 or TRBV6-3 and J is TRBJ2-7; D unclear. There are 16 residues in the CDR3. V was clipped by 0 bases and J by 0 bases, with 12 bases between them. From germline, CDR1 is MNHEY and CDR2 SVGEGT.

The chain recombines TRBV7-2 with TRBJ2-2, with D maybe TRBD1 (6 bases). Germline CDR1 is SGHTA and CDR2 is FQGNSA. With 5 bases removed from V and 4 bases from J, the gap between germline ends came to 8 bases. The CDR3 covers 13 residues. The CDR3 sequence: CASSPRGTGELFF. The CDR3 DNA reads TGTGCCAGCAGCCCCAGGGGCACCGGGGAGCTGTTTTTT. Based on the CDR3 plus reference TRBV7-2 and TRBJ2-2, the full variable domain is GAGVSQSPSNKVTEKGKDVELRCDPISGHTALYWYRQSLGQGLEFLIYFQGNSAPDKSGLPSDRFSAERTGGSVSTLTIQRTQQEDSAVYLCASSPRGTGELFFGEGSRLTVL.

In nucleotides, the CDR3 is TGTGCCAGTAGTATCCCCTCCCCTACTAGCGGACTATACAATGAGCAGTTCTTC. It encodes CASSIPSPTSGLYNEQFF. The chain couples TRBV19 to TRBJ2-1, with 8 positions matching TRBD2. V gave up 3 bases and J gave up 4 bases; unmatched junction bases: 14. CDR1 LNHDA and CDR2 SQIVND come from the germline V gene (reference sequence). This CDR3 is built from 18 residues. The whole variable domain, remainder taken from reference TRBV19 and TRBJ2-1, is DGGITQSPKYLFRKEGQNVTLSCEQNLNHDAMYWYRQDPGQGLRLIYYSQIVNDFQKGDIAEGYSVSREKKESFPLTVTSAQKNPTAFYLCASSIPSPTSGLYNEQFFGPGTRLTVL.

The rearrangement links TRBV7-6 to TRBJ2-1; 10 positions match TRBD2. The V and J ends lost 4 bases and 6 bases, in that order; junction bases with no gene match: 0. Per germline, CDR1 SGHVS and CDR2 FNYEAQ. This CDR3 is 13 amino acids long. The CDR3: CASSWTSGNEQFF. CDR3 in DNA: TGTGCCAGCAGCTGGACTAGCGGCAATGAGCAGTTCTTC.

The rearrangement joins TRBV28 to TRBJ2-3; 10 bases line up with TRBD2. The V and J ends lost 2 bases and 9 bases, in that order; junction bases with no gene match: 8. The CDR3 covers 15 residues. Looked up from germline, CDR1 is MDHEN and CDR2 is SYDVKM. CDR3 bases: TGTGCCAGCAGTTTAACTAGCGGGGTAGTGGGAACGCAGTATTTT. It is translated as CASSLTSGVVGTQYF.

The rearrangement uses TRBV29-1 and TRBJ2-7; 12 bases are a match to TRBD2. The CDR3 contains 14 residues. J was trimmed by 6 bases and V by 3 bases; bases with no gene match: 6. Germline CDR1 is SQVTM and CDR2 is ANQGSEA. The CDR3 protein is CSVEELAGGSEQYF. CDR3 nucleotide sequence: TGCAGCGTTGAGGAACTAGCGGGGGGCTCCGAGCAGTACTTC.

CDR3 nucleotide sequence: TGTGCCATCAGTAAGGACAGGCTGAACACTGAAGCTTTCTTT. This gives the protein CAISKDRLNTEAFF. The chain uses TRBV10-3 and TRBJ1-1; TRBD1 matches at 7 bases. This CDR3 has 14 amino acids. The germline V gene encodes CDR1 ENHRY and CDR2 SYGVKD. V trimming: 5 bases; J trimming: 0 bases; junction bases outside the gene matches: 3.

The rearrangement joins TRBV6-5 to TRBJ1-3, with TRBD1 identical over 10 bases. The CDR3 covers 14 residues. The germline gives CDR1 MNHEY, CDR2 SVGAGI. V was pared by 6 bases and J by 7 bases, with 6 bases of the junction left unmatched. CDR3 nucleotide sequence: TGTGCCAGCAGCGTGACAGGGGGCGGGAACACCATATATTTT. Amino acids: CASSVTGGGNTIYF.

The chain carries TRBV4-3 and TRBJ1-5; no firm D call. Trimming took 0 bases from V and 3 from J, leaving 9 bases between them. Germline CDR1 and CDR2: LGHNA and YSLEER. The CDR3 is 15 residues long. The CDR3 loop is CASSQDPAANQPQHF. The CDR3 DNA is TGCGCCAGCAGCCAAGACCCGGCGGCCAATCAGCCCCAGCATTTT.

This chain connects TRBV28 to TRBJ1-5, with 7 nucleotides matching TRBD1. CDR3 length equals 15 residues. Germline values: CDR1 MDHEN, CDR2 SYDVKM. Losses at the gene ends were 6 bases for V and 4 bases for J; bases not matched to a gene: 9. The CDR3 sequence is CASRFGDRANQPQHF. DNA for the CDR3: TGTGCCAGCAGATTTGGAGACAGGGCTAATCAGCCCCAGCATTTT.

The V call is TRBV28, the J call TRBJ2-5, with 9 positions matching TRBD2. There are 15 residues in the CDR3. Germline V gene sequence: CDR1 MDHEN, CDR2 SYDVKM. J gave up 3 bases and V 4 bases, and 6 bases lay outside the gene matches. The CDR3 protein is CASSSSSGVKETQYF. CDR3 in DNA: TGTGCCAGCAGTTCGTCTAGCGGGGTGAAAGAGACCCAGTACTTC.

The sample holds one count of this clone. This chain links TRBV5-1 with TRBJ1-2, with 8 bases aligning to TRBD1. The CDR3 loop spans 15 amino acids. V was clipped by 4 bases and J by 4 bases; unmatched bases: 9. Looked up from germline, CDR1 is SGHRS and CDR2 is YFSETQ. Written as DNA, the CDR3 is TGCGCCAGCAGCCGTGAACCGACAGGGGCCTATGGCTACACCTTC. This codes for CASSREPTGAYGYTF.

This clone was seen a handful of times. The chain recombines TRBV6-6 with TRBJ1-1; D is unclear. The CDR3 length is 14 residues. Per the germline V gene, CDR1 is MNHNY and CDR2 is SVGAGI (reference sequence). Trimming removed 0 bases from V and 8 bases from J, with 13 bases in between. For the CDR3, the DNA is TGTGCCAGCAGTTACTCGAGTTCCGGAGTGGAAGCTTTCTTT. Its translation is CASSYSSSGVEAFF.

CDR3 DNA sequence: TGCGCCAGCAGCCGCTCATCTGGGGAGGGAGGCCGCTTTAACTATGGCTACACCTTC. It encodes CASSRSSGEGGRFNYGYTF. V is TRBV4-3 and J is TRBJ1-2; no clear D gene. V lost 4 bases to trimming and J lost 1 base, with 25 bases between them. Germline V gene lookup returns CDR1 LGHNA and CDR2 YSLEER. The CDR3 is 19 amino acids.

The chain carries TRBV5-4 and TRBJ2-5; 8 bases are a match to TRBD2. This CDR3 has 16 amino acids. Germline-derived CDR1 and CDR2 are SGHNT and YYREEE (reference sequence). J lost 1 base, V lost 4 bases, and 9 bases had no gene match. The CDR3 spells CASSRGGAAVQETQYF. The CDR3 DNA sequence: TGTGCCAGCAGCCGGGGGGGGGCTGCGGTCCAAGAGACCCAGTACTTC.

This rearrangement joins TRBV9 to TRBJ1-3, with a tentative D call TRBD1 (5 bases). V lost 3 bases, J lost 7 bases, and 26 bases lay in between. The CDR3 is 18 amino acids. Germline CDR1 and CDR2: SGDLS and YYNGEE. The CDR3 loop reads CASSATGGVGPSGNTIYF. CDR3 nucleotides: TGTGCCAGCAGCGCCACTGGGGGGGTGGGCCCCAGTGGGAACACCATATATTTT.

The V gene is TRBV30, the J gene TRBJ1-1; perhaps TRBD1 as D (5 bases). Trimming stripped 2 bases from V and 4 bases from J, with 17 bases between. Germline V gives CDR1 GTSNPN, CDR2 SVGIG (reference sequence). CDR3 length: 15 residues. Here the CDR3 DNA reads TGTGCCTGGAGTTTAGAGATGGGGCCCGGCACTGAAGCTTTCTTT. It specifies CAWSLEMGPGTEAFF.

CDR3 nucleotide sequence: TGTGCCAGTAGTTCGGACCGAGGGAATTCACCCCTCCACTTT. Encoded protein: CASSSDRGNSPLHF. The rearrangement links TRBV19 to TRBJ1-6; no firm D call. CDR3 length: 14 amino acids. V lost 5 bases to trimming and J lost 7 bases, with 12 bases between them. CDR1 and CDR2 (germline): LNHDA, SQIVND (reference sequence).